These 16 T cell receptor beta chains came from one sample sequenced in a study of preoperative IRX-2 immunotherapy in early breast cancer. Described treatment: preoperative locoregional IRX-2 cytokine immunotherapy. Profiling relied on immunoSEQ multiplex PCR, and the TCRdb table lists in-frame clones only, not all of them. The sample records more than 20,000 clones, more than 80% being singletons. This sample comprised lymph node tissue, obtained after IRX-2 immunotherapy. The receptors derive from a human donor with breast cancer.

The gene calls are TRBV6-8 and TRBJ1-2; D is ambiguous. V was cut by 4 bases and J by 8 bases, with 11 bases left in between. The CDR3 covers 12 residues. The germline CDR1 and CDR2 sequences are MNHGY and SAAAGT. The CDR3 DNA sequence: TGTGCCAGCAGTTCCACGGGGATCGGCTACACCTTC. Its protein is CASSSTGIGYTF.

V gene TRBV10-2 combines with J gene TRBJ1-6, with a weak D call TRBD1 (6 bases). V lost 5 bases and J lost 6, with 11 bases in between. This CDR3 contains 14 residues. CDR1 is WSHSY, CDR2 SAAADI, per germline. The chain's CDR3 is CASSQGLGNSPLHF. DNA of the CDR3: TGCGCCAGCAGTCAGGGGCTCGGTAATTCACCCCTCCACTTT.

V is TRBV19 and J is TRBJ1-6, with D possibly matching TRBD1 (5 bases). The length of the CDR3 is 15 residues. V was shortened by 6 bases and J by 6 bases, with 15 bases between the two germline ends. Per germline, CDR1 LNHDA and CDR2 SQIVND (reference sequence). CDR3 sequence reads: CASRPGSRRNSPLHF. As DNA, the CDR3 is TGTGCCAGTAGACCAGGGAGTCGCCGTAATTCACCCCTCCACTTT.

The chain combines TRBV18 with TRBJ1-6; maybe TRBD1 (6 bases). Germline-derived CDR1 and CDR2 are KGHSH and LQKENI. V shed 6 bases and J shed 10 bases, with 19 bases lying between them. The CDR3 length is 15 residues. This CDR3 is CASSYQRGANSPLHF. The CDR3 nucleotides are TGTGCCAGCTCCTATCAGAGGGGGGCAAACTCACCCCTCCACTTT.

For the CDR3, the DNA is TGTGCCAGTAGACCCCCCCGGCAGGGCTTGTATGATGAGCAGTTCTTC. Its translation: CASRPPRQGLYDEQFF. This rearrangement joins TRBV19 to TRBJ2-1; a possible D gene is TRBD1 (5 bases). Germline V lookup: CDR1 LNHDA, CDR2 SQIVND (reference sequence). V was shortened by 6 bases and J by 8 bases, with 23 bases between the two germline ends. The length of the CDR3 is 16 residues.

The chain joins TRBV30 to TRBJ1-1, with TRBD1 as a possible D gene (5 bases). Trimming stripped 2 bases from V and 4 bases from J, with 11 bases between. Germline assignment: CDR1 GTSNPN and CDR2 SVGIG (reference sequence). The CDR3 sequence is 13 residues long. The chain's CDR3 is CAWSRGWGTEAFF. CDR3 DNA sequence: TGTGCCTGGAGTAGGGGTTGGGGCACTGAAGCTTTCTTT.

The chain carries TRBV6-8 and TRBJ1-4, with 12 nucleotides matching TRBD1. CDR1 MNHGY and CDR2 SAAAGT come from the germline V gene. CDR3 length equals 18 residues. Trimming removed 5 bases from V and 0 bases from J; junction bases left unmatched: 7. The CDR3 protein is CASSPWDRGLATNEKLFF. DNA for the CDR3: TGTGCCAGCAGTCCCTGGGACAGGGGGCTTGCAACTAATGAAAAACTGTTTTTT.

V gene TRBV12-5 combines with J gene TRBJ2-1; D not resolved. Germline-derived CDR1 and CDR2 are LGHNT and FRNRAP. CDR3 length: 11 residues. Trimming took 1 base from V and 6 from J, leaving 1 base between them. CDR3 protein: CASGLGNEQFF. The CDR3 DNA reads as TGTGCTAGTGGTTTGGGCAATGAGCAGTTCTTC. Drawing the rest from reference TRBV12-5 and TRBJ2-1, the complete variable domain is DARVTQTPRHKVTEMGQEVTMRCQPILGHNTVFWYRQTMMQGLELLAYFRNRAPLDDSGMPKDRFSAEMPDATLATLKIQPSEPRDSAVYFCASGLGNEQFFGPGTRLTVL.

CDR3 residues: CASSPLFGTGELFF. In DNA, the CDR3 is TGTGCCAGCTCACCATTGTTTGGGACCGGGGAGCTGTTTTTT. The chain combines TRBV18 with TRBJ2-2; D uncertain. CDR3 length: 14 amino acids. Germline V gene sequence: CDR1 KGHSH, CDR2 LQKENI. The germline V and J ends were trimmed by 2 bases and 5 bases, with 9 bases remaining between them. Supplemented by reference TRBV18 and TRBJ2-2, the full variable domain reads NAGVMQNPRHLVRRRGQEARLRCSPMKGHSHVYWYRQLPEEGLKFMVYLQKENIIDESGMPKERFSAEFPKEGPSILRIQQVVRGDSAAYFCASSPLFGTGELFFGEGSRLTVL.

The chain has TRBV18 and TRBJ2-5, with D unclear. Looked up from germline, CDR1 is KGHSH and CDR2 is LQKENI. V was trimmed by 0 bases and J by 0 bases, leaving 5 bases between them. This CDR3 comprises 14 residues. CDR3 amino acids: CASSPPLYQETQYF. The CDR3 DNA sequence: TGTGCCAGCTCACCACCATTGTACCAAGAGACCCAGTACTTC.

The chain has TRBV18 and TRBJ1-3; possibly TRBD1 for D (5 bases). Germline V lookup: CDR1 KGHSH, CDR2 LQKENI. The CDR3 contains 16 residues. Deletions cut 5 bases from V and 0 bases from J, with 14 bases between. Here the CDR3 DNA reads TGTGCCAGCTCATCCGCCTTTGGGGGCTCTGGAAACACCATATATTTT. Protein product: CASSSAFGGSGNTIYF.

There are a few counts of this clone. This chain uses TRBV10-2 with TRBJ2-2; no clear D. V was clipped by 2 bases and J by 12 bases, with 13 bases between them. This CDR3 comprises 13 residues. Per the germline V gene, CDR1 is WSHSY and CDR2 is SAAADI. This CDR3 is CASSEGYGLKLFF. CDR3 DNA sequence: TGCGCCAGCAGTGAGGGGTATGGCCTGAAGCTGTTTTTT.

The chain employs TRBV29-1 and TRBJ2-5; 7 bases map to TRBD2. Germline V gene lookup returns CDR1 SQVTM and CDR2 ANQGSEA. The ends lost 7 bases at V and 3 bases at J; junction bases unmatched: 8. This CDR3 is built from 13 residues. The CDR3 protein is CSGLRRGKETQYF. CDR3 coding DNA: TGCAGCGGCTTGAGGCGGGGGAAAGAGACCCAGTACTTC.

V and J are TRBV11-1 and TRBJ1-3, with TRBD1 matching over 10 bases. The CDR3 sequence is 16 residues long. Trimming removed 3 bases from V and 3 bases from J; junction bases left unmatched: 5. Germline assignment: CDR1 SGHAT and CDR2 FQDESV (reference sequence). Here the CDR3 DNA reads TGTGCCAGCAGCTTGGATGGGACAGGGGTTGGAAACACCATATATTTT. This codes for CASSLDGTGVGNTIYF.

The chain is built from TRBV15 and TRBJ1-2, with 8 bases fitting TRBD1. The CDR3 extends over 14 amino acids. The V gene's germline CDR1 is LNHNV and CDR2 YYDKDF (reference sequence). Losses at the gene ends were 3 bases for V and 4 bases for J; bases not matched to a gene: 4. The DNA of the CDR3 is TGTGCCACCAGCAGGACAGGGGCAACCTATGGCTACACCTTC. It translates to CATSRTGATYGYTF.

V is TRBV8-2 and J is TRBJ1-1. TRBV8-2 is recorded as a pseudogene. CDR3 length: 14 amino acids. The CDR3 loop reads CASSFLGDGRGAFF. The CDR3 DNA follows: TGTGCCAGCAGTTTTTTGGGAGATGGTAGGGGAGCTTTCTTT.